The rows below give T cell receptor beta chains drawn from one sample of a study of identical twins. Via MiXCR, TCRdb re-called the 5' RACE reads, giving one row per CDR3 protein. Among about 920,000 distinct CDR3 sequences, roughly an eighth were seen once, and the ten largest hold roughly 1.6%. The same sample was also studied in work on yellow fever vaccine responses in identical twins.

Material: PBMCs. All receptors derive from a woman aged 18-30 years in good health. Both conserved end residues are trimmed from each CDR3.

>TRBV14|TRBJ2-1
ASSQDVGTSGVEQF
>TRBV18|TRBJ2-1
ASSPPLGASGNNEQF
>TRBV2|TRBJ1-5
ASSEGDLGNQPQH
>TRBV20-1|TRBJ1-2
SASTWTGTNYGYT
>TRBV12-3/TRBV12-4|TRBJ2-1
ASSLPGLANYNEQF
>TRBV7-3|TRBJ2-1
ASSLRGQNPYNEQF
>TRBV5-1|TRBJ2-1
ASSSGVVGNEQF
>TRBV10-3|TRBJ2-2
AIRILDTGELF
>TRBV12-3/TRBV12-4|TRBJ2-7
ASSSPGGWAYEQY
>TRBV6-5|TRBJ2-3
ASSYDFAEYSTDTQY
>TRBV29-1|TRBJ2-3
SVETGSLSTDTQY
>TRBV3-1|TRBJ2-3
ASTTPSGTSGTDTQY
>TRBV28|TRBJ2-5
ASSPRGRQETQY
>TRBV27|TRBJ2-4
ASTDRVAGGKNIQY
>TRBV5-4|TRBJ2-3
ASSSLAGAKKEDTQY
>TRBV29-1|TRBJ1-3
SVAAGGSGNTIY
>TRBV7-9|TRBJ2-4
ASTPAGKENIQY
>TRBV24-1|TRBJ1-2
ATSVADNYGYT
>TRBV7-7|TRBJ2-1
ASSWGLAGTKSSYNEQF
>TRBV10-3|TRBJ1-1
AIRSNTEAF
>TRBV12-2|TRBJ2-1
ASRRTSGGISIHEQF
>TRBV12-3/TRBV12-4|TRBJ1-6
ASSRGRIGSPLH
>TRBV3-1|TRBJ1-2
ASRRTGADGYT